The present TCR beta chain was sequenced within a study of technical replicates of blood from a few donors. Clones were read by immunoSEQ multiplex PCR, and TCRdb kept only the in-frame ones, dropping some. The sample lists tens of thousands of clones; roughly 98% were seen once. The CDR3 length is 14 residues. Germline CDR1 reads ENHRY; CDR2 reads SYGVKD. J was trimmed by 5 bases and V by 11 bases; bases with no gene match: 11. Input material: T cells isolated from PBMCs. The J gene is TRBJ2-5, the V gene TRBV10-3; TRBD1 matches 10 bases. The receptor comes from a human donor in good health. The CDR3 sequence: CAAARGTGVETQYF. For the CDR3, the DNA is TGTGCCGCCGCCCGCGGGACAGGGGTGGAGACCCAGTACTTC.